The clone carrying this T cell receptor (beta chain) was counted a few times. Its antigen is unknown. This entry comes from a study of blood T cells in healthy people across ages. Findings and caveats of the study: Fewer expanded clones and more diversity marked long-lived versus aged donors.

Donors were healthy Caucasian individuals from Russia aged about 6 to 90. With each sample, at least 5 micrograms of total RNA were extracted. It was with a sample-barcoded 5' primer and a J-beta primer mix that a second PCR of roughly 7 to 11 cycles was run. TCRdb independently ran MiXCR on the 5' RACE reads; one entry per CDR3 protein. The sample includes some 1.7 million distinct CDR3 sequences, approximately 28% of them seen just once. The CDR3 is 14 amino acids. The germline V gene has CDR1 MDHEN and CDR2 SYDVKM. Trimming removed 3 bases at V and 1 base at J, with 10 bases between. The rearrangement links TRBV28 to TRBJ2-7; D remains ambiguous. This TCR derives from a woman in her 30s in good health. The sequencing input was blood. The CDR3 sequence is CASSFLRKSYEQYF. The CDR3, as DNA: TGTGCCAGCAGTTTCCTCCGTAAATCCTACGAGCAGTACTTC.